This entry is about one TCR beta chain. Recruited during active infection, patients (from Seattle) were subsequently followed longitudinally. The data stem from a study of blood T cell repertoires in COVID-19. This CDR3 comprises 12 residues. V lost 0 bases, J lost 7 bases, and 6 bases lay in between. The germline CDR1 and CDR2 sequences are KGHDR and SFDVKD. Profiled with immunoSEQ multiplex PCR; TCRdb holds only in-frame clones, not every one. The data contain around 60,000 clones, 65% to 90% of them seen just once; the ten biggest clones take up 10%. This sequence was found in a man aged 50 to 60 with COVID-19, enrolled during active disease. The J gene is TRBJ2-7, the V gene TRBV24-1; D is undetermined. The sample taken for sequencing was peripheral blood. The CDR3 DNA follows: TGTGCCACCAGTGATTTGCCCGGGGAGCAGTACTTC. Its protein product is CATSDLPGEQYF.